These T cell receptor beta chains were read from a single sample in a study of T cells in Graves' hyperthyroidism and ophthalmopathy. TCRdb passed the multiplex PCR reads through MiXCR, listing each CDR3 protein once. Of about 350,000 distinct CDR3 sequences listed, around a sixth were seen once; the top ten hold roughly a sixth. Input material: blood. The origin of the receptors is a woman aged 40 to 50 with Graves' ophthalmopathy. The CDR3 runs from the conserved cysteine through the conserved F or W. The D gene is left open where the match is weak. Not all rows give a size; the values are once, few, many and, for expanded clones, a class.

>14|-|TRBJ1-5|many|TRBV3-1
TGTGCCAGCAGCCAAGACAGCTACAATCAGCCCCAGCATTTT
CASSQDSYNQPQHF
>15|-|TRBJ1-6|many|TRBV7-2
TGTGCCAGCAGCCCCCTGGGCATAGCGCTTTCACCCCTCCACTTT
CASSPLGIALSPLHF
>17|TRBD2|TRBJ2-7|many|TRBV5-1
TGCGCCAGCAGCTTGGTGCCAGCCGGGACTAGCCCCTACGAGCAGTACTTC
CASSLVPAGTSPYEQYF
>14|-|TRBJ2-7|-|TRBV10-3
TGTGCCATCAGTGAGGACCAGGGTCCCTACGAGCAGTACTTC
CAISEDQGPYEQYF
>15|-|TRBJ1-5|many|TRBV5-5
TGTGCCAACAGCTTGGCTACGTATAGCAATCAGCCCCAGCATTTT
CANSLATYSNQPQHF
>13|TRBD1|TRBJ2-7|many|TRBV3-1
TGTGCCAGCAGCCAAGCTTCAGGGGGCGAGCAGTACTTC
CASSQASGGEQYF
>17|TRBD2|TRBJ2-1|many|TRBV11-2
TGTGCCAGCAGCTTACGGGGACTAGCGTTATGGGTGGATGAGCAGTTCTTC
CASSLRGLALWVDEQFF
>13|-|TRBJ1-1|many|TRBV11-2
TGTGCCAGCAGCTTATCAGGGAAAACTGAAGCTTTCTTT
CASSLSGKTEAFF
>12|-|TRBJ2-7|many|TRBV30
TGTGCCTGGAGTGTTGTCTTCTACGAGCAGTACTTC
CAWSVVFYEQYF
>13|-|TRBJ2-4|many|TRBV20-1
TGCAGTGCTAAAGGACCGCAATCTGGCATTCAGTACTTC
CSAKGPQSGIQYF
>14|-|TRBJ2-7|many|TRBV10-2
TGCGCCAGCACCGCGAGGCAGGAATCCTACGAGCAGTACTTC
CASTARQESYEQYF
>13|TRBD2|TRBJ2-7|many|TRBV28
TGTGCCAGCAGTTTTACCACTAGCGGGAGGGAGTACTTC
CASSFTTSGREYF
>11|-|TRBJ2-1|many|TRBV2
TGTGCCAGCAGTGAAAACCCCCTGCAGTTCTTC
CASSENPLQFF
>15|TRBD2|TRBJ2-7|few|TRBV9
TGTGCCAGCAGCGTAGGGTTTAGCGGGACGTACGAGCAGTACTTC
CASSVGFSGTYEQYF
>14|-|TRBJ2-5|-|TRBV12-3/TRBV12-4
TGTGCCAGCAGTGTGGTCAGGGGAGAGGAGACCCAGTACTTC
CASSVVRGEETQYF
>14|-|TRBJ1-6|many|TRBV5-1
TGCGCCAGCAGCTTCGACGGGGATTATTCACCCCTCCACTTT
CASSFDGDYSPLHF
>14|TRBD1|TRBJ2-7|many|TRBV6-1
TGTGCCAGCAGTGGAGCCGGACAGGGGAGAGAGCAGTACTTC
CASSGAGQGREQYF
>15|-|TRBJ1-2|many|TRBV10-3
TGTGCCATCAGTGAGTCCGGGCCAGTTAACTATGGCTACACCTTC
CAISESGPVNYGYTF
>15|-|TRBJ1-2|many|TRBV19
TGTGCCAGTAGTACCGGGACGGGAGAAAACTATGGCTACACCTTC
CASSTGTGENYGYTF
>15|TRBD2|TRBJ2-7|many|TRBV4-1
TGCGCCAGCAGCCAGCCCGGGACTAACTCCTACGAGCAGTACTTC
CASSQPGTNSYEQYF
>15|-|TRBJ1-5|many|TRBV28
TGTGCCAGCAGAGAGACTCCCGACAATAATCAGCCCCAGCATTTT
CASRETPDNNQPQHF
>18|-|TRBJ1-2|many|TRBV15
TGTGCCACCAGCAGAGACCCCGGGAGGGTGACCTTTAACTATGGCTACACCTTC
CATSRDPGRVTFNYGYTF
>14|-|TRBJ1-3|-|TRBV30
TGTGCCTGGTCGGACGGGGGGCCTGGAAACACCATATATTTT
CAWSDGGPGNTIYF
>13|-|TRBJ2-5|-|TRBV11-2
TGTGCCAGCAGCCGTTTGACAGGCGGGACCCAGTACTTC
CASSRLTGGTQYF
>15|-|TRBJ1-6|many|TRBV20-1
TGCAGTGCGCGACCAGGGGAGTCCTATAATTCACCCCTCCACTTT
CSARPGESYNSPLHF
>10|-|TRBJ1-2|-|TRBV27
TGTGCCAGCAGAAAGGGGGTTTACACCTTC
CASRKGVYTF
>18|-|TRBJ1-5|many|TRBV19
TGTGCCAGTAGTACGGAATTCGGTGGGGGGCAGATCAATCAGCCCCAGCATTTT
CASSTEFGGGQINQPQHF
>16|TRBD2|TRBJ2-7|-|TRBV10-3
TGTGCCATTCGACCCACCGGGACTAGCGGGATCCACGAGCAGTACTTC
CAIRPTGTSGIHEQYF
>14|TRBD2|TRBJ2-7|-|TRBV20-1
TGCAGTACCTCAGGACTAGCGGGAAATTACGAGCAGTACTTC
CSTSGLAGNYEQYF
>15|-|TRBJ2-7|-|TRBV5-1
TGCGCCAGCAGCCTAAACCCAGACAACGCCTACGAGCAGTACTTC
CASSLNPDNAYEQYF
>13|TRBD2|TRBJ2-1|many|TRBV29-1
TGCAGCGTTAAAGCGGGATCGAGAAATGAGCAGTTCTTC
CSVKAGSRNEQFF